This TCR beta chain comes out of a study of T cells after yellow fever vaccination. Study-wide background: Those fractions that held only low numbers of cells were prepared using the SMART-Seq v4 Ultra Low Input RNA kit.

Researchers made TCR cDNA using 5'RACE template switching, and this step added a universal primer site and UMIs. MiXCR was run by TCRdb on the 5' RACE reads, yielding one entry per CDR3 protein. The sample records 500,000 to 650,000 distinct CDR3 sequences, approximately 13% being singletons. Findings of the study overall: The booster response re-showed most primary clones: approximately 95% CD4, approximately 85% CD8. On re-exposure, the response was weaker but peaked faster, at day 5 versus 15.

This clonotype was counted many times. Antigen: not known. The receptor comes from a man aged 25 to 40 who received the YFV17D yellow fever vaccine. The sequences come from PBMCs, collected on the day of the yellow fever booster vaccination.

CDR3 bases: TGCGCCAGCAGTCCCCGCGTGAGCGAAGAGACCCAGTACTTC. Translated, it gives CASSPRVSEETQYF. This chain connects TRBV4-3 to TRBJ2-5; unclear D gene. Trimming took 6 bases from V and 3 from J, leaving 14 bases between them. CDR1 and CDR2 (germline): LGHNA, YSLEER. The CDR3 loop spans 14 amino acids.